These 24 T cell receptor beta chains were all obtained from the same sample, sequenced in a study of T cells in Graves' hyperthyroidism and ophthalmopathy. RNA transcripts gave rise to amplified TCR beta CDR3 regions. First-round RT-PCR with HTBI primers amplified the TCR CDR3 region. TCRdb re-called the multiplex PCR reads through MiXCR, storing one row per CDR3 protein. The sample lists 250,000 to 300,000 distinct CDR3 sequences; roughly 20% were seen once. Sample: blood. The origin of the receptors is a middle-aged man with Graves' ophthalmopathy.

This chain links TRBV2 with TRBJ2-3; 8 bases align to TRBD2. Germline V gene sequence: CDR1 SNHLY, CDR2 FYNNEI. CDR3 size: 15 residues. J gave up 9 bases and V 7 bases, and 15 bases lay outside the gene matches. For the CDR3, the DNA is TGTGCCAGCACTCAGGACAGCGGGGGTCCGGGGACGCAGTATTTT. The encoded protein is CASTQDSGGPGTQYF.

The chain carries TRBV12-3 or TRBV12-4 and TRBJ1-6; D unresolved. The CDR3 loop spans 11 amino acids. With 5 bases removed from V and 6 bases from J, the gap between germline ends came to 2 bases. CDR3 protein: CASSGNSPLHF. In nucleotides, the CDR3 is TGTGCCAGCAGTGGTAATTCACCCCTCCACTTT.

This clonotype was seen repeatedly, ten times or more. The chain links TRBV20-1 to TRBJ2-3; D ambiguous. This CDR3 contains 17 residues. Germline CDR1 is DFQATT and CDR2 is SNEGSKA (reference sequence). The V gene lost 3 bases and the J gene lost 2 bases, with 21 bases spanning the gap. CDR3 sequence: CSARPVARREVTDTQYF. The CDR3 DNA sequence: TGCAGTGCTAGGCCGGTCGCTCGGCGAGAGGTCACAGATACGCAGTATTTT.

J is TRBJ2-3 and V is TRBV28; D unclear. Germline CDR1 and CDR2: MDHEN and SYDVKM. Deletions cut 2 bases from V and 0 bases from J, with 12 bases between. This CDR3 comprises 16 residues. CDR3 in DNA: TGTGCCAGCAGTTTAGAGAGGATATCTAGCACAGATACGCAGTATTTT. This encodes CASSLERISSTDTQYF.

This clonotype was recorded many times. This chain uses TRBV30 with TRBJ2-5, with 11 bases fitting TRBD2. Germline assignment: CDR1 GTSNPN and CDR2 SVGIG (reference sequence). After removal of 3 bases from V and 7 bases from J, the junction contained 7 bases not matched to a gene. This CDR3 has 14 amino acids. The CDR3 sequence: CAWRFLAGGGTQYF. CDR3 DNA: TGTGCCTGGAGGTTTCTAGCGGGAGGAGGGACCCAGTACTTC.

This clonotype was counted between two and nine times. The DNA for the CDR3 is TGTGCCAGCAGTGAAAGGGGACAGGGCCTAAGACAGCCCCAGCATTTT. Its translation: CASSERGQGLRQPQHF. The chain has TRBV2 and TRBJ1-5; 9 nucleotides match TRBD1. CDR1 is SNHLY and CDR2 is FYNNEI in the germline V gene. The CDR3 extends over 16 amino acids. V lost 2 bases and J lost 7; bases outside the gene matches: 9.

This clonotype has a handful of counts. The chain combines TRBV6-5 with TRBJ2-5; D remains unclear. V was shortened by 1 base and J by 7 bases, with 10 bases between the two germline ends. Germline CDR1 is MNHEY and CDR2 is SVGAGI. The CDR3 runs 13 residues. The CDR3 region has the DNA TGTGCCAGCAGTTACTTTGGTGGTGGGACCCAGTACTTC. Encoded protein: CASSYFGGGTQYF.

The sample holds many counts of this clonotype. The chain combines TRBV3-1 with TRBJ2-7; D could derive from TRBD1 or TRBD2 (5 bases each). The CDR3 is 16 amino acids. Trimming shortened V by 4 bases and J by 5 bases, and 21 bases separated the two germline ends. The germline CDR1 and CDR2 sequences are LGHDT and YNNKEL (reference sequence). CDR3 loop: CASSPRFLGEQDEQYF. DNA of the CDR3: TGTGCCAGCAGCCCTCGATTCCTGGGGGAGCAAGACGAGCAGTACTTC.

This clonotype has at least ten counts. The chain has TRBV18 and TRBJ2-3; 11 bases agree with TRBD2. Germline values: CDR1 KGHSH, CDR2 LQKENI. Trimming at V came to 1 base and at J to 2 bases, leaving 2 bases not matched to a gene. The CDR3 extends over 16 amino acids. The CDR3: CASSPLAGGDTDTQYF. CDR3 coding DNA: TGTGCCAGCTCACCACTAGCGGGAGGGGACACAGATACGCAGTATTTT.

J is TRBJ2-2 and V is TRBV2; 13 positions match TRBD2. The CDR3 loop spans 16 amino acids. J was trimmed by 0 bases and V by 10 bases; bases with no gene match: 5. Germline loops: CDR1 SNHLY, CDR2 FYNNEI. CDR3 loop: CAKRTSGSTNTGELFF. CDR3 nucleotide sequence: TGTGCCAAAAGGACTAGCGGGAGTACGAACACCGGGGAGCTGTTTTTT.

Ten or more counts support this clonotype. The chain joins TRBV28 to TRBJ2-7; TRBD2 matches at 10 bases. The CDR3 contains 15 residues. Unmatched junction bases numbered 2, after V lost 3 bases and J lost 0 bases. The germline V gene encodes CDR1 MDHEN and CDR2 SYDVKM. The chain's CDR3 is CASSFTSGASYEQYF. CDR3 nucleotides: TGTGCCAGCAGTTTTACTAGCGGGGCCTCCTACGAGCAGTACTTC.

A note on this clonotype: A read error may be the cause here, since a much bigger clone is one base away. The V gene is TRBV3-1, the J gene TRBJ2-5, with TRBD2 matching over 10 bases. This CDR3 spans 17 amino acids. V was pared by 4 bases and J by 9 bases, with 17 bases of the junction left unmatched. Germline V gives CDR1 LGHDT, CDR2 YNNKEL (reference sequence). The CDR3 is CASSRDLAGALRWAQYF. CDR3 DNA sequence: TGTGCCAGCAGCCGAGACCTAGCGGGAGCCCTTCGGTGGGCCCAGTACTTC.

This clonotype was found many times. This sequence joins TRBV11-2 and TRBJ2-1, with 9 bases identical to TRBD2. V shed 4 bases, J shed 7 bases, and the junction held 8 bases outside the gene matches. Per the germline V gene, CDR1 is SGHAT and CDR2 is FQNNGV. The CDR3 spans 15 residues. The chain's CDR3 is CASSSAGGPWNEQFF. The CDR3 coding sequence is TGTGCCAGCAGCTCCGCGGGAGGGCCCTGGAATGAGCAGTTCTTC. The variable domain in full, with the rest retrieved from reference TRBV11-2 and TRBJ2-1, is EAGVAQSPRYKIIEKRQSVAFWCNPISGHATLYWYQQILGQGPKLLIQFQNNGVVDDSQLPKDRFSAERLKGVDSTLKIQPAKLEDSAVYLCASSSAGGPWNEQFFGPGTRLTVL.

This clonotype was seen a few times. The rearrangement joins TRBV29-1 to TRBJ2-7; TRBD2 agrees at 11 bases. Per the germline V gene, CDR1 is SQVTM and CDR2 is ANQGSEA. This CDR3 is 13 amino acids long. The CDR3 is CSARLAGPHEQYF. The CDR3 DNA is TGCAGTGCCAGACTAGCGGGACCACACGAGCAGTACTTC.

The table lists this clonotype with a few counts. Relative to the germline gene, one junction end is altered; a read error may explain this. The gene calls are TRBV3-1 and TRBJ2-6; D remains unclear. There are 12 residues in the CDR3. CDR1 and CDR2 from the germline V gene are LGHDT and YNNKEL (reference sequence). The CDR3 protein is CASSQDGPGPTF. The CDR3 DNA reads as TGTGCCAGCAGCCAAGATGGACCCGGTCCTACATTC.

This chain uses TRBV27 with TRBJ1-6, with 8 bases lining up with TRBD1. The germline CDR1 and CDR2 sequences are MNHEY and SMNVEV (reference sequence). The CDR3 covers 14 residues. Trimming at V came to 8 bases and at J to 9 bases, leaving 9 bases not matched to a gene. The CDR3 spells CASAPGQVSSPLHF. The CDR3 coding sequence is TGTGCCAGCGCCCCGGGACAGGTTTCTTCACCCCTCCACTTT.

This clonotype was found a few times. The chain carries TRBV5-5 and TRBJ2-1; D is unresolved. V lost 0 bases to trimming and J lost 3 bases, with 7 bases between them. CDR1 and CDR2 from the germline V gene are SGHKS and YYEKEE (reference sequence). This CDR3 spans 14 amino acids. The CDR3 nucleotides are TGTGCCAGCAGCTTGGTTCGGAACTACAATGAGCAGTTCTTC. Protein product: CASSLVRNYNEQFF.

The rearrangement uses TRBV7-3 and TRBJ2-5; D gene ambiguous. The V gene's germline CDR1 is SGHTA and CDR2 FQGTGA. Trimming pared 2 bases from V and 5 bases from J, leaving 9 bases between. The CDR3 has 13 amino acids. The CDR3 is CASSLSSDETQYF. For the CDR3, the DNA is TGTGCCAGCAGCTTATCCTCGGACGAGACCCAGTACTTC.

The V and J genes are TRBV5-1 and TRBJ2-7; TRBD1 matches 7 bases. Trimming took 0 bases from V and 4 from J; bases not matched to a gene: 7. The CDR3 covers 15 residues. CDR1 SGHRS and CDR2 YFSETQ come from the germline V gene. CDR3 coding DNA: TGCGCCAGCAGCTTGGTTTACAGGGGAAATTACGAGCAGTACTTC. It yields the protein CASSLVYRGNYEQYF.

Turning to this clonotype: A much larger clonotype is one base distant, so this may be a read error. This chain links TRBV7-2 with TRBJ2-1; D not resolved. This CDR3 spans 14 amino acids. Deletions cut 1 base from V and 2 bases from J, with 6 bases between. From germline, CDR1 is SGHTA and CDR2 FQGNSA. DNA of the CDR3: TGTGCCAGCAGCTTAGTCTCTACCTACAATGAGCAGTTCTTC. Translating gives CASSLVSTYNEQFF.

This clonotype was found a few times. CDR3 sequence: CAWRGWTGYGYTF. The DNA for the CDR3 is TGTGCCTGGAGGGGCTGGACGGGATACGGCTACACCTTC. The genes are TRBV30 and TRBJ1-2; no definite D call. Germline V lookup: CDR1 GTSNPN, CDR2 SVGIG (reference sequence). V gave up 3 bases and J gave up 8 bases, with 16 bases separating them. This CDR3 is built from 13 residues.

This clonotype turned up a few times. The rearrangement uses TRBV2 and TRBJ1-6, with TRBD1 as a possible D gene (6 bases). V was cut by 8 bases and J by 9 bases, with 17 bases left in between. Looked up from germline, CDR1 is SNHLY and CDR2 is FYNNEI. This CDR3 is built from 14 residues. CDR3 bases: TGTGCCAGCTGGGCAACAGGGTCCGGTTCACCCCTCCACTTT. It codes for CASWATGSGSPLHF.

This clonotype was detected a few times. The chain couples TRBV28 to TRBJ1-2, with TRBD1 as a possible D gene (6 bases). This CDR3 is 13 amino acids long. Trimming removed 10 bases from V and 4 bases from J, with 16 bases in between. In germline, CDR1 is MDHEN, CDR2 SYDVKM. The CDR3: CAINSGGPYGYTF. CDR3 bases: TGTGCCATAAATTCCGGGGGCCCCTATGGCTACACCTTC.

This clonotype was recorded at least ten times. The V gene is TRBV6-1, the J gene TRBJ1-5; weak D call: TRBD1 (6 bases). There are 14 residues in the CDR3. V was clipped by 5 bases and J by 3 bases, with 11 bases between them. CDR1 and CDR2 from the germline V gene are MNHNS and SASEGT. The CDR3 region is CASSSGAFNQPQHF. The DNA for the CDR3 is TGTGCCAGCAGTTCGGGGGCCTTCAATCAGCCCCAGCATTTT.